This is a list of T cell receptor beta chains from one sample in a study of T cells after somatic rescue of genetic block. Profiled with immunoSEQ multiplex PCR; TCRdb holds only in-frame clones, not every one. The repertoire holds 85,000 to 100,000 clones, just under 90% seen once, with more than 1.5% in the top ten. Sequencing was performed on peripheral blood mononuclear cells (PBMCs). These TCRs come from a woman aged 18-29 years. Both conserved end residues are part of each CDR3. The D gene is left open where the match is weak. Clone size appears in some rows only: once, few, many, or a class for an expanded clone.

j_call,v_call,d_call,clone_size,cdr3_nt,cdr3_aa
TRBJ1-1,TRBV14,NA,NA,TGTGCCAGCAGCCTTCGAAGGGCTGAAGCTTTCTTT,CASSLRRAEAFF
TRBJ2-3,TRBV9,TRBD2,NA,TGTGCCAGCAGCGTAGGGGCTAGCGGGGGGTTTACAGATACGCAGTATTTT,CASSVGASGGFTDTQYF
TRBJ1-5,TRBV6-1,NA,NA,TGTGCCAGCAGCAGACGGAATAGCAATCAGCCCCAGCATTTT,CASSRRNSNQPQHF
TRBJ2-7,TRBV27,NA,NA,TGTGCCAGCAGTTCTCAACAGGGCTACGAGCAGTACTTC,CASSSQQGYEQYF
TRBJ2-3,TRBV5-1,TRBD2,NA,TGCGCCAGCAGCTTGGACCCGTGGGGGACTAGTGGCACAGATACGCAGTATTTT,CASSLDPWGTSGTDTQYF
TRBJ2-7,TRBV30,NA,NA,TGTGCCTGGAGTCTCAGGTCCTACGAGCAGTACTTC,CAWSLRSYEQYF
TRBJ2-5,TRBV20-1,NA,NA,TGCAGTGCATCCCAAGAGACCCAGTACTTC,CSASQETQYF
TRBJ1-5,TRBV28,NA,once,TGTGCCAGCCGTAACAGGGTCTGGGTTGCGGATCAGCCCCAGCATTTT,CASRNRVWVADQPQHF
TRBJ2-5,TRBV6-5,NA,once,TGTGCCAGCAGTTTTTTCGGAAACCAAGAGACCCAGTACTTC,CASSFFGNQETQYF
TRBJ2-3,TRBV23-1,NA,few,TGCGCCAGCAGTCAATCGAGATGCACAGATACGCAGTATTTT,CASSQSRCTDTQYF
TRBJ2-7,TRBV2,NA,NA,TGTGCCAGCAGTGGGGGCCAGGGGTATCCATACGAGCAGTACTTC,CASSGGQGYPYEQYF
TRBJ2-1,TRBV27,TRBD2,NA,TGTGCCAGCAGTTTGGGACTAGCTCTGGATGAGCAGTTCTTC,CASSLGLALDEQFF
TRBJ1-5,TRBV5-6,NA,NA,TGTGCCAGCAGCTTTAGCAATCAGCCCCAGCATTTT,CASSFSNQPQHF
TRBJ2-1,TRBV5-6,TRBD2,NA,TGTGCCAGCAGCCCGACTAGCGGAGCCCGCAATGAGCAGTTCTTC,CASSPTSGARNEQFF
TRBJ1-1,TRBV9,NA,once,TGTGCCAGCAGCGTAGAGCCATTGGGGGTAAGGAACACTGAAGCTTTCTTT,CASSVEPLGVRNTEAFF
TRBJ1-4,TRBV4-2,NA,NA,TGTGCCAGCAGCCAAGGGGAGGGGCATGGTGAAAAACTGTTTTTT,CASSQGEGHGEKLFF
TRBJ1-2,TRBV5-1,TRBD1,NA,TGCGCCAGCAGCTCCGGGACAGGGGGAGGCTACACCTTC,CASSSGTGGGYTF
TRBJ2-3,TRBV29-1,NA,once,TGCAGCGTTGAAATGCCGACAGATACGCAGTATTTT,CSVEMPTDTQYF
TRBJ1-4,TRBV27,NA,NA,TGTGCCAGCAGTGACCGAATCCGGGAAAAACTGTTTTTT,CASSDRIREKLFF
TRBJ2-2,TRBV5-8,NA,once,TGTGCCAGCAGCCCGGCGGTGGGGAAAGTTACCGGGGAGCTGTTTTTT,CASSPAVGKVTGELFF
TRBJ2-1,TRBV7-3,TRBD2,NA,TGTGCCAGCAGCACCGTAGCGGGAGGATACAATGAGCAGTTCTTC,CASSTVAGGYNEQFF
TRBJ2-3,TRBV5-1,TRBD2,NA,TGCGCCAGCAGCTTGACTAGCGGTGGGACAGATACGCAGTATTTT,CASSLTSGGTDTQYF
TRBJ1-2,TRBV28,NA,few,TGTGCCAGCAGGTCCGGGACGCTTAACTATGGCTACACCTTC,CASRSGTLNYGYTF
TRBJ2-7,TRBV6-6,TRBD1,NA,TGTGCCAGCAGTCTTCGACAGGGACGGCACGAGCAGTACTTC,CASSLRQGRHEQYF
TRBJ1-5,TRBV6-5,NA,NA,TGTGCCAGCAGGCTTCAAGGGCACAATCAGCCCCAGCATTTT,CASRLQGHNQPQHF
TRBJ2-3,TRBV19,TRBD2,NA,TGTGCCATAAACCCGGTTGGTAGCGGGAGACCCGATACGCAGTATTTT,CAINPVGSGRPDTQYF
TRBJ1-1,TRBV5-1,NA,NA,TGCGCCAGCAGCCCGCGAAGGGCGAAGGGCACTGAAGCTTTCTTT,CASSPRRAKGTEAFF
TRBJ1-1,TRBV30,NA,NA,TGTGCCTGGAGTGTACGGACAGCTGGCGAAGCTTTCTTT,CAWSVRTAGEAFF